These 5 T cell receptor beta chains came from one sample sequenced in a study of blood T cells in healthy people across ages. For the second PCR, which ran for 7 to 11 cycles, a sample-barcoded 5' primer and a J-beta primer mix were used. MiXCR, applied by TCRdb to the 5' RACE reads, yields one record per CDR3 protein. Of roughly 2 million distinct CDR3 sequences in the sample, about 49% are singletons; the top ten hold roughly 2%. The sample was blood. The receptors stem from a woman aged 40 to 50 in good health.

The gene calls are TRBV10-3 and TRBJ1-2; D call uncertain. Germline V gene sequence: CDR1 ENHRY, CDR2 SYGVKD. V lost 3 bases to trimming and J lost 0 bases, with 8 bases between them. The CDR3 is 14 residues long. The CDR3 DNA sequence: TGTGCCATCAGTGACCTGACCACTAACTATGGCTACACCTTC. Amino acid sequence: CAISDLTTNYGYTF.

This clonotype occurred a few times. The chain combines TRBV10-3 with TRBJ2-3; weak D call: TRBD2 (5 bases). CDR1 and CDR2 from the germline V gene are ENHRY and SYGVKD. The CDR3 is 12 amino acids. Trimming left V 2 bases short and J 9 bases short, with 9 bases between. The CDR3 sequence is CAISENGMTQYF. The CDR3 nucleotides read TGTGCCATCAGTGAGAACGGGATGACGCAGTATTTT.

This clonotype was recorded once. The gene calls are TRBV11-1 and TRBJ2-1; the D gene could be TRBD1 or TRBD2 (6 bases each). The germline V gene has CDR1 SGHAT and CDR2 FQDESV (reference sequence). Trimming took 2 bases from V and 8 from J, leaving 16 bases between them. There are 15 residues in the CDR3. The CDR3: CASSLRGEASDEQFF. The CDR3 DNA is TGTGCCAGCAGCTTAAGGGGGGAGGCCTCGGATGAGCAGTTCTTC.

This clonotype was found a few times. The chain is built from TRBV4-1 and TRBJ2-7; D is unclear. Trimming took 2 bases from V and 4 from J, leaving 9 bases between them. CDR3 length: 13 amino acids. The germline gives CDR1 MGHRA, CDR2 YSYEKL. The CDR3 DNA sequence: TGCGCCAGCAGCCAACGGCTGGCATACGAGCAGTACTTC. It is translated as CASSQRLAYEQYF.

The V gene is TRBV27, the J gene TRBJ1-2; D is possibly TRBD1 (5 bases). CDR3 length equals 16 residues. The V end was cut by 5 bases, the J end by 2 bases, with 18 bases between. Germline V gives CDR1 MNHEY, CDR2 SMNVEV (reference sequence). The CDR3: CASSPDRAGGNYGYTF. CDR3 bases: TGTGCCAGCAGTCCAGACCGGGCCGGGGGGAACTATGGCTACACCTTC.